This T cell receptor (beta chain) was recorded in a study of metastatic and nonmetastatic thyroid tumors. Study as a whole: Comparative analysis of repertoires was undertaken across blood and tumor or nodule tissue obtained from malignant and benign thyroid patients.

The study's findings and limits: Relative to benign nodules, malignant thyroid tumors were reportedly characterized by significantly elevated TCR beta diversity in blood and tumor.

Per the authors' pipeline: What underpinned the distant-metastasis classifier for papillary thyroid cancer was the set of CDR3 differences across clinicopathological groups. TCRdb ran MiXCR on the PCR reads. These V and J calls derive from TCRdb rather than the authors' analysis. The sample gives 20,000 to 25,000 clones, around 21% of which show up once; 25% to 30% is in the top ten. The V and J ends lost 5 bases and 6 bases, in that order; junction bases with no gene match: 16. This CDR3 region has 16 residues. Germline V CDR1 and CDR2: SGHVS, FNYEAQ. This clone was counted a single time. Antigen: not known. Prior to thyroid surgery, none of the patients had received any treatment.

The sequenced sample was blood. This receptor was taken from a female donor with papillary thyroid cancer or a benign thyroid nodule (not recorded which). Some clones in this sample may be carry-over from other donors' samples. The rearrangement joins TRBV7-6 to TRBJ2-7; 7 nucleotides align to TRBD2. The CDR3, as DNA: TGTGCCAGCAGCCAAGATGGGGAGGGAGGTCGTTTCGAGCAGTACTTC. This codes for CASSQDGEGGRFEQYF.